This T cell receptor beta chain was profiled in a study of cytomegalovirus exposure and HLA in healthy donors. On the study more broadly: Some 80 million unique TCR sequences came from HLA-typed donors in an early release. Study results and limitations: Cytomegalovirus-associated status was assigned to some 180 TCR beta chains. TCR beta V- and J-gene trimming was later associated with a missense DCLRE1C variant.

V was trimmed by 2 bases and J by 0 bases, leaving 7 bases between them. This CDR3 spans 15 amino acids. The germline CDR1 and CDR2 sequences are SGHTA and FQGNSA. Participants comprised healthy donors of bone marrow. PCR employed 60 Vbeta and 13 Jbeta primers. Some clones are missing from TCRdb's copy, which holds only in-frame ones; the method was immunoSEQ multiplex PCR. The data hold about 140,000 clones, with approximately 80% observed a single time. On this clone: No antigen is known for it.

The V and J genes are TRBV7-2 and TRBJ1-4, with no clear D. The origin of this receptor is a man aged 40-55 years in good health and CMV-seronegative. The sequenced sample consisted of PBMCs. CDR3 nucleotide sequence: TGTGCCAGCAGCTTAACATTCGCAACTAATGAAAAACTGTTTTTT. Amino acids: CASSLTFATNEKLFF.